The present TCR beta chain was sequenced within a study of T cell responses to AZD1222 COVID-19 vaccine. Produced via immunoSEQ multiplex PCR; TCRdb's table is partial and in-frame only. The sample includes over 100,000 clones, 86% of them seen just once. V dropped 0 bases and J dropped 1 base, with 2 bases sitting between them. The CDR3 loop spans 13 amino acids. CDR1 is PRHDT, CDR2 FYEKMQ, per germline (reference sequence). The TCR originated in an adult in good health. The chain carries TRBV13 and TRBJ2-3; D gene ambiguous. Source: peripheral blood, taken on day 0 of AZD1222 vaccination. For the CDR3, the DNA is TGTGCCAGCAGCTTAGGGGGCACAGATACGCAGTATTTT. It codes for CASSLGGTDTQYF.